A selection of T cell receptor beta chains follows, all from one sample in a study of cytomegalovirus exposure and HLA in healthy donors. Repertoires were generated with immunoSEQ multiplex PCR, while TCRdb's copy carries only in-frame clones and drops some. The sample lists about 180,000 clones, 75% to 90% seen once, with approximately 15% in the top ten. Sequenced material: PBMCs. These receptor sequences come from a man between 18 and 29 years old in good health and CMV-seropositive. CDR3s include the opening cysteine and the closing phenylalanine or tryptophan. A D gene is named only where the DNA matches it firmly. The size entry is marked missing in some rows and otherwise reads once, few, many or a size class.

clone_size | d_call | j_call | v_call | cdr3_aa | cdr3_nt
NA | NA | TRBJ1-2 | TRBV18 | CASSLGQLYGYTF | TGTGCCAGCTCACTAGGACAGCTCTATGGCTACACCTTC
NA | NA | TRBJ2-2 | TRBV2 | CASSDDAGESTGELFF | TGTGCCAGCAGTGACGACGCAGGGGAGAGCACCGGGGAGCTGTTTTTT
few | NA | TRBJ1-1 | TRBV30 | CAWAYGRANTEAFF | TGTGCCTGGGCCTATGGGAGAGCGAACACTGAAGCTTTCTTT
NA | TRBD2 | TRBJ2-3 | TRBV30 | CAWSVSGGFLFTDTQYF | TGTGCCTGGAGTGTTAGCGGGGGGTTCCTATTCACAGATACGCAGTATTTT
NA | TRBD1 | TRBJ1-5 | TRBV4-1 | CASSQEAGQVFYQPQHF | TGCGCCAGCAGCCAAGAGGCGGGACAGGTCTTTTATCAGCCCCAGCATTTT
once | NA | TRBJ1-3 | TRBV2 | CASSGAGANTIYF | TGTGCCAGCAGTGGGGCAGGGGCAAACACCATATATTTT
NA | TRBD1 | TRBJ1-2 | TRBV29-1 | CSVGKEGGNYGYTF | TGCAGCGTTGGAAAGGAAGGGGGCAACTATGGCTACACCTTC
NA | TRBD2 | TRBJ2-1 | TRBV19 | CASQRTSGAYNEQFF | TGTGCCAGTCAAAGGACTAGCGGGGCCTACAATGAGCAGTTCTTC
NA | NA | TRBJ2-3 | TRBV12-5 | CASGLSPSSTRRTDTQYF | TGTGCTAGTGGTTTGAGCCCGTCTTCTACCCGGAGAACAGATACGCAGTATTTT
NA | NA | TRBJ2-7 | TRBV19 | CASSIPGRREQYF | TGTGCCAGTAGTATACCAGGCCGCCGGGAGCAGTACTTC
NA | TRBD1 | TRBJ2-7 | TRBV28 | CASSVGQGSEQYF | TGTGCCAGCAGCGTCGGACAGGGAAGCGAGCAGTACTTC
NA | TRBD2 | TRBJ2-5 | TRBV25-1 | CASSEPGTRGETQYF | TGTGCCAGCAGTGAACCCGGGACTAGGGGCGAGACCCAGTACTTC
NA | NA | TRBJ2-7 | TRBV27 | CASSKAGGSYEQYF | TGTGCCAGCAGTAAGGCAGGGGGGTCCTACGAGCAGTACTTC
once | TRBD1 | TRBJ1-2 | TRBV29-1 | CSVAAGQGVHGYTF | TGCAGCGTCGCCGCGGGACAGGGAGTACATGGCTACACCTTC
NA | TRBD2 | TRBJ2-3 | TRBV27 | CASSLQAGGTTDTQYF | TGTGCCAGCAGTTTGCAAGCGGGGGGAACCACAGATACGCAGTATTTT
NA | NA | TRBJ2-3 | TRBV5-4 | CASSLYRVADTQYF | TGTGCCAGCAGCTTGTATCGCGTAGCAGATACGCAGTATTTT
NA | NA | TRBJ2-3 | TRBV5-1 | CASSYGGRPNHTQYF | TGCGCCAGCAGCTATGGTGGGAGGCCAAACCATACGCAGTATTTT
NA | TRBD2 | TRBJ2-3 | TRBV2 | CASSLAGITDTQYF | TGTGCCAGCAGCCTAGCGGGGATCACAGATACGCAGTATTTT
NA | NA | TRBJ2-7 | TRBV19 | CASSTQPQGGEQYF | TGTGCCAGTAGTACCCAGCCGCAGGGAGGCGAGCAGTACTTC
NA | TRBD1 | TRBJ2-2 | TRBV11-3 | CASSHRGQGTGELFF | TGTGCCAGCAGCCACAGGGGGCAGGGCACCGGGGAGCTGTTTTTT
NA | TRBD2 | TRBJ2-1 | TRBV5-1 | CASSFGTSGRGDEQFF | TGCGCCAGCAGCTTCGGGACTAGCGGGAGAGGAGATGAGCAGTTCTTC
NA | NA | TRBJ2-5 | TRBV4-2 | CASSQDLAETQYF | TGTGCCAGCAGCCAAGACCTAGCGGAGACCCAGTACTTC
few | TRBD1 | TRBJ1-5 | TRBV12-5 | CASGLATSMDRLDQPQHF | TGTGCTAGTGGTTTGGCCACCAGTATGGACAGGCTGGATCAGCCCCAGCATTTT
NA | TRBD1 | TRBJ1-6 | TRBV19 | CASSDRGAYNSPLHF | TGTGCCAGTAGCGACAGGGGAGCCTATAATTCACCCCTCCACTTT
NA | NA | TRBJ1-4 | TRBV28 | CASSEQQGQSEKLFF | TGTGCCAGCAGTGAGCAACAGGGCCAGTCTGAAAAACTGTTTTTT
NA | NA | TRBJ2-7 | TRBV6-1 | CASSEGGRPYEQYF | TGTGCCAGCAGTGAGGGCGGGCGGCCCTACGAGCAGTACTTC
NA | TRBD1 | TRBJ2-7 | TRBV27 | CASSLTGVSYEQYF | TGTGCCAGCAGTCTGACAGGGGTCTCCTACGAGCAGTACTTC
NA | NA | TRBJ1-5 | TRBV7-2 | CASSLSGVSQPQHF | TGTGCCAGCAGCTTGTCCGGGGTGAGTCAGCCCCAGCATTTT
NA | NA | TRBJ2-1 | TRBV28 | CASSFGLRHEQFF | TGTGCCAGCAGTTTTGGCCTGAGGCATGAGCAGTTCTTC
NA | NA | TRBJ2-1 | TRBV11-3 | CASSLGDNEQFF | TGTGCCAGCAGCTTAGGAGACAATGAGCAGTTCTTC
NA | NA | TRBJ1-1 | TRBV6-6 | CASSYSGGTEAFF | TGTGCCAGCAGTTACTCAGGGGGCACTGAAGCTTTCTTT
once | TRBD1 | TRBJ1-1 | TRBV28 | CASSLLLMKGAGNTEAFF | TGTGCCAGCAGTTTATTACTCATGAAGGGGGCTGGGAACACTGAAGCTTTCTTT
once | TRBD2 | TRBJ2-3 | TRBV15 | CATKGLAVDTQYF | TGTGCCACCAAGGGACTAGCGGTAGATACGCAGTATTTT
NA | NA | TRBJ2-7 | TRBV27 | CASSLSHNSYEQYF | TGTGCCAGCAGTTTATCCCACAACTCCTACGAGCAGTACTTC